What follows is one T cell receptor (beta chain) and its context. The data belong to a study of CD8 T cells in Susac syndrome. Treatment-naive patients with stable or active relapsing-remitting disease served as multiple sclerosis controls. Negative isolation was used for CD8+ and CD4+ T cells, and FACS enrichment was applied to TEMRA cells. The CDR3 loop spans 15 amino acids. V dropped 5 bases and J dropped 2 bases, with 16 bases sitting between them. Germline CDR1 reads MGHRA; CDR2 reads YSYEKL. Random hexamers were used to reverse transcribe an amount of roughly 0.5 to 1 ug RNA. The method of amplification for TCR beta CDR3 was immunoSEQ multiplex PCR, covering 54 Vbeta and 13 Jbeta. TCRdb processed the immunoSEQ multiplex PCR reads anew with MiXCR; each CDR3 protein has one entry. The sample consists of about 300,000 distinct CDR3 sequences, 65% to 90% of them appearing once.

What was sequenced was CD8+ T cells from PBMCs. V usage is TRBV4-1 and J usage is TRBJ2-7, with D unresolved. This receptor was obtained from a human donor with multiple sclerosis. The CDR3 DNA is TGCGCCAGCAGCTTGGACGGCAGTTGGACCTACGAGCAGTACTTC. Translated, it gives CASSLDGSWTYEQYF.